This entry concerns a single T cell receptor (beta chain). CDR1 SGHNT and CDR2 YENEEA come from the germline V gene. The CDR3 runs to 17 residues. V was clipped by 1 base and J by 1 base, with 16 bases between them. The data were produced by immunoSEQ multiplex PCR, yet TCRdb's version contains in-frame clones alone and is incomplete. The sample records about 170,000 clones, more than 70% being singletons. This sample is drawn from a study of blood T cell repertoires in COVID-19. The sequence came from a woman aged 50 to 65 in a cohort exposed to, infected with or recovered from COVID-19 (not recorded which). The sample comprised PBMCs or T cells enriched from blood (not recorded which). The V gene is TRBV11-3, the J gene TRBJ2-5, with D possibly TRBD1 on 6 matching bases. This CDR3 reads CASSLGTSGDIQETQYF. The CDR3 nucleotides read TGTGCCAGCAGCTTAGGCACCTCTGGGGACATCCAAGAGACCCAGTACTTC.